One sample yielded the 29 T cell receptor beta chains listed below, sequenced in a study of tumor-infiltrating lymphocytes in primary liver carcinoma. Researchers generated TCR beta cDNA from roughly 510 ng of total RNA, relying on a constant-region primer. Slightly modified ARM-PCR with three nested multiplex PCR rounds yielded TCR beta libraries. PCR rounds one and two used TRBV1-TRBV30 forward primers with a C-beta reverse primer for around 11 cycles each. From the multiplex PCR reads, TCRdb called clonotypes with MiXCR, one entry per CDR3 protein. This sample has 100,000 to 120,000 distinct CDR3 sequences; roughly 80% occur once, and the top ten carry roughly a fifth. Scientists recovered RNA and DNA together from approximately 20-30 mg of unsorted bulk tissue. The sequencing input was liver tumor tissue from sampling region 3. This sample's subset: tumor region T3, left-lateral pole. The origin of the receptors is a middle-aged man with primary liver carcinoma and hepatitis B virus infection.

A few counts support this clonotype. Germline and junction disagree at one end, which may indicate a read error. The CDR3 reads CASCQEVHEQYF. DNA for the CDR3: TGTGCCAGCTGCCAAGAGGTCCACGAGCAGTACTTC. The chain links TRBV4-2 to TRBJ2-7; no firm D call. Germline assignment: CDR1 LGHNA and CDR2 YNFKEQ. This CDR3 is built from 12 residues.

This clonotype has a count of ten or more. The rearrangement links TRBV28 to TRBJ2-1, with 7 bases matching TRBD2. From germline, CDR1 is MDHEN and CDR2 SYDVKM. J lost 7 bases, V lost 4 bases, and 13 bases had no gene match. CDR3 size: 16 residues. Here the CDR3 DNA reads TGTGCCAGCAGTTCAACCCACGGGAGGTCTTTGAATGAGCAGTTCTTC. Its protein product is CASSSTHGRSLNEQFF. The whole variable domain, remainder taken from reference TRBV28 and TRBJ2-1, is DVKVTQSSRYLVKRTGEKVFLECVQDMDHENMFWYRQDPGLGLRLIYFSYDVKMKEKGDIPEGYSVSREKKERFSLILESASTNQTSMYLCASSSTHGRSLNEQFFGPGTRLTVL.

This clonotype was counted at least ten times. The chain joins TRBV14 to TRBJ2-1; no clear D gene. In germline, CDR1 is SGHDN, CDR2 FVKESK. The V and J ends lost 0 bases and 5 bases respectively, with 11 bases between them. The CDR3 has 15 residues. The chain's CDR3 is CASSQDIDSHNEQFF. CDR3 sequence (DNA): TGTGCCAGCAGCCAAGATATCGACTCTCACAATGAGCAGTTCTTC. The entire variable domain, with the rest obtained from reference TRBV14 and TRBJ2-1, is as follows: EAGVTQFPSHSVIEKGQTVTLRCDPISGHDNLYWYRRVMGKEIKFLLHFVKESKQDESGMPNNRFLAERTGGTYSTLKVQPAELEDSGVYFCASSQDIDSHNEQFFGPGTRLTVL.

In its sample, this clonotype was seen once. The germline gene is not matched at one end of the junction; a read error may be the cause. This chain joins TRBV6-6 and TRBJ2-7; D ambiguous. This CDR3 has 14 residues. Germline CDR1 is MNHNY and CDR2 is SVGAGI (reference sequence). CDR3 sequence: CASSFPYRSYEKYF. The CDR3 DNA follows: TGTGCCAGCAGTTTCCCGTACCGCTCCTACGAGAAGTACTTC.

Points on this clonotype: A junction boundary mismatches the germline segment, possibly from a read error. The chain couples TRBV6-2 or TRBV6-3 to TRBJ2-7; 7 bases align to TRBD2. This CDR3 spans 15 amino acids. CDR1 and CDR2 (germline): MNHEY, SVGEGT. The CDR3, as DNA: TGTGCCAGCACTCATGGCGGGAGCCTCTCCTACGAGCACTACTTC. Translated: CASTHGGSLSYEHYF.

This chain connects TRBV12-3 or TRBV12-4 to TRBJ2-5, with D perhaps TRBD2 (6 bases). The CDR3 runs to 13 residues. Here the CDR3 reads CVSSLAGTETQYF. The DNA for the CDR3 is TGTGTTAGCAGTTTGGCGGGGACAGAGACCCAGTACTTC.

As concerns this clonotype: The junction departs from the called germline gene at one end, perhaps through a read error. The chain uses TRBV4-1 and TRBJ2-2, with a possible D match to TRBD2 (5 bases). Germline CDR1 is MGHRA and CDR2 is YSYEKL. The CDR3 covers 14 residues. The CDR3 coding sequence is TGCACCAGCAGCCAAGTCGCCACCACCGGGGAGCTGTTTTTC. It translates to CTSSQVATTGELFF.

The rearrangement uses TRBV6-2 or TRBV6-3 and TRBJ2-1; D not resolved. Germline loops: CDR1 MNHEY, CDR2 SVGEGT. This CDR3 region has 13 residues. The CDR3 coding sequence is TGTGCGTGCAGCCGGCTAGTGACTAATGAGCAGTTCTTC. Protein product: CACSRLVTNEQFF.

The rearrangement links TRBV11-2 to TRBJ2-7, with a possible D match to TRBD2 (5 bases). Germline loops: CDR1 SGHAT, CDR2 FQNNGV. The CDR3 spans 12 residues. DNA of the CDR3: TGTGCTAGTAGTCCCGGGGACTACGAGCAGTACTTC. Protein sequence: CASSPGDYEQYF.

Points on this clonotype: A read error is likely, as this CDR3 ends without the conserved phenylalanine or tryptophan. J is TRBJ2-3 and V is TRBV12-3 or TRBV12-4, with D uncertain. The CDR3 is 14 amino acids. Written as DNA, the CDR3 is TGTGCCATCAGTATATCGGCGCGTAGAGATACGCAGTATCTT. Translating it yields CAISISARRDTQYL.

Points on this clonotype: Germline is not matched at one junction end, which may reflect a read error. The V gene is TRBV12-3 or TRBV12-4, the J gene TRBJ2-7; D unresolved. The CDR3 sequence is 13 residues long. The CDR3 is CTSSFGHAYEQNF. The CDR3, as DNA: TGTACCAGCAGTTTCGGCCACGCCTACGAGCAGAACTTC.

The V call is TRBV10-2, the J call TRBJ2-7, with 10 bases identical to TRBD2. The CDR3 spans 17 residues. From germline, CDR1 is WSHSY and CDR2 SAAADI. Here the CDR3 DNA reads TGCATCAGTACCTCATCCGGGACAAGCGGGAGGGCCAACGAGCAGTACTTC. This translates into CISTSSGTSGRANEQYF.

As to this clonotype: Its ends do not fully match the called genes, so a read error is possible. V gene TRBV4-1 combines with J gene TRBJ2-3; weak D call: TRBD1 (5 bases). The CDR3 extends over 11 amino acids. Germline CDR1 and CDR2: MGHRA and YSYEKL. The CDR3 DNA follows: TGCGCCAGTAGCCAGACAGATACACAGTGTTTT. This encodes CASSQTDTQCF.

For this clonotype: The limits of the CDR3 on the DNA are not certain, so only TCRdb's listed CDR3 is given. The chain is built from TRBV11-2 and TRBJ2-2; the table's D call of TRBD2 was not tested on the DNA. Germline values: CDR1 SGHAT, CDR2 FQNNGV. Including both end residues, the CDR3 is 17 amino acids long. CDR3 sequence: CASSLDHRVGTPGSCFF.

The V gene is TRBV6-2 or TRBV6-3, the J gene TRBJ2-7, with TRBD1 matching over 8 bases. The CDR3 length is 13 residues. V shed 10 bases, J shed 4 bases, and the junction held 9 bases outside the gene matches. The germline gives CDR1 MNHEY, CDR2 SVGEGT. The CDR3 coding sequence is TGTGCCAATGCCGGGACAGGAGTTTACGAGCAGTACTTC. Its protein is CANAGTGVYEQYF.

Comment on this clonotype: A read error may account for a junction end that differs from germline. The V gene is TRBV4-1, the J gene TRBJ2-7; D is ambiguous. Germline V gene sequence: CDR1 MGHRA, CDR2 YSYEKL. This CDR3 is 12 amino acids long. CDR3 loop: CASSQAGYEKYF. The DNA for the CDR3 is TGCGCCAGCAGCCAAGCAGGCTACGAGAAGTACTTC.

In regard to this clonotype: An end of the junction differs from the germline gene, which may be a read error. The rearrangement uses TRBV14 and TRBJ2-6, with D possibly being TRBD1 (5 bases). CDR3 length equals 15 residues. Germline-derived CDR1 and CDR2 are SGHDN and FVKESK. The CDR3 spells CTISQGAAGAYVLTF. The CDR3 bases are TGTACCATCAGCCAAGGCGCAGCTGGGGCCTACGTCCTGACTTTC.

As regards this clonotype: A junction boundary mismatches the germline segment, possibly from a read error. CDR3 loop: CDSRYSAGMSNQPQHF. CDR3 in DNA: TGTGACAGCAGATACTCAGCGGGGATGAGCAATCAGCCCCAGCATTTT. The chain uses TRBV6-6 and TRBJ1-5, with D uncertain. The CDR3 totals 16 residues. Looked up from germline, CDR1 is MNHNY and CDR2 is SVGAGI (reference sequence).

As to this clonotype: A junction boundary mismatches the germline segment, possibly from a read error. The chain couples TRBV5-1 to TRBJ2-2; D is perhaps TRBD1 (6 bases). There are 15 residues in the CDR3. Per germline, CDR1 SGHRS and CDR2 YFSETQ. CDR3 coding DNA: TGCGTCAGCAGCTACAGGGTCCCGAACATCGGGGAACTGTTTTTT. Amino acid sequence: CVSSYRVPNIGELFF. The full variable domain, in which reference TRBV5-1 and TRBJ2-2 provide the parts outside the CDR3, is KAGVTQTPRYLIKTRGQQVTLSCSPISGHRSVSWYQQTPGQGLQFLFEYFSETQRNKGNFPGRFSGRQFSNSRSEMNVSTLELGDSALYLCVSSYRVPNIGELFFGEGSRLTVL.

Note on this clonotype: This likely comes from a read error, as the CDR3 has no conserved phenylalanine or tryptophan at its end. The chain is built from TRBV6-1 and TRBJ2-5; TRBD1 is a possible D gene (5 bases). The CDR3 sequence is 13 residues long. Germline V gene lookup returns CDR1 MNHNS and CDR2 SASEGT. With 7 bases removed from V and 8 bases from J, the gap between germline ends came to 17 bases. The CDR3: CASNVRGADTQYL. Here the CDR3 DNA reads TGTGCCAGCAATGTAAGGGGTGCAGATACCCAGTACTTA.

In the case of this clonotype: Relative to the germline gene, one junction end is altered; a read error may explain this. The chain uses TRBV28 and TRBJ1-6; TRBD1 matches 7 bases. The CDR3 totals 15 residues. Germline CDR1 MDHEN, CDR2 SYDVKM. CDR3 residues: CASSHGTVGNLPLNF. The CDR3 DNA reads as TGTGCCAGCAGTCATGGGACAGTTGGAAATTTACCCCTCAACTTT. Full variable domain (outside the CDR3, taken from reference TRBV28 and TRBJ1-6): DVKVTQSSRYLVKRTGEKVFLECVQDMDHENMFWYRQDPGLGLRLIYFSYDVKMKEKGDIPEGYSVSREKKERFSLILESASTNQTSMYLCASSHGTVGNLPLNFGNGTRLTVT.

The V call is TRBV10-3, the J call TRBJ1-2; D perhaps matches TRBD1 (6 bases). Germline CDR1 is ENHRY and CDR2 is SYGVKD. The CDR3 consists of 14 residues. V was shortened by 0 bases and J by 3 bases, with 8 bases between the two germline ends. The DNA of the CDR3 is TGTGCCATCAGTGAGTCACCAGGGGACTATGGCTACACCTTC. As protein: CAISESPGDYGYTF.

The gene calls are TRBV11-1 and TRBJ1-2; D might be TRBD1 (5 bases). V lost 5 bases and J 4 bases, leaving 17 bases between the germline ends. This CDR3 spans 15 amino acids. Germline V gene data show CDR1 as SGHAT and CDR2 as FQDESV (reference sequence). CDR3 sequence: CASSPGPPQSYGYTF. The CDR3 region has the DNA TGTGCCAGCAGCCCGGGACCGCCTCAGAGCTATGGCTACACCTTC. The variable domain in full, with the rest retrieved from reference TRBV11-1 and TRBJ1-2, is EAEVAQSPRYKITEKSQAVAFWCDPISGHATLYWYRQILGQGPELLVQFQDESVVDDSQLPKDRFSAERLKGVDSTLKIQPAELGDSAMYLCASSPGPPQSYGYTFGSGTRLTVV.

This clonotype was detected a few times. It may be a read error: a sequence one base away is much more abundant. J is TRBJ1-1 and V is TRBV6-1, with D unresolved. The CDR3 runs to 12 residues. CDR1 MNHNS and CDR2 SASEGT come from the germline V gene. The CDR3, as DNA: TGTGCCGGCAGTATCCTGAACACTGAAGCTTTCTTT. It translates to CAGSILNTEAFF.

J is TRBJ1-6 and V is TRBV18; D not resolved. V dropped 4 bases and J dropped 6 bases, with 16 bases sitting between them. The CDR3 covers 16 residues. CDR1 is KGHSH, CDR2 LQKENI, per germline. CDR3 sequence: CASSQPSRGSNSPLHF. DNA for the CDR3: TGTGCCAGCTCACAGCCCAGCCGGGGAAGTAATTCACCCCTCCACTTT.

In the case of this clonotype: Germline is not matched at one junction end, which may reflect a read error. V gene TRBV5-5 combines with J gene TRBJ2-2; weak D call: TRBD2 (5 bases). Looked up from germline, CDR1 is SGHKS and CDR2 is YYEKEE (reference sequence). The CDR3 extends over 17 amino acids. The CDR3 region is CASSLRGMGANTGELFF. CDR3 nucleotide sequence: TGTGCCAGCAGCTTGCGAGGGATGGGCGCGAACACCGGGGAACTGTTTTTT. The whole variable domain, filled in from reference TRBV5-5 and TRBJ2-2, reads DAGVTQSPTHLIKTRGQQVTLRCSPISGHKSVSWYQQVLGQGPQFIFQYYEKEERGRGNFPDRFSARQFPNYSSELNVNALLLGDSALYLCASSLRGMGANTGELFFGEGSRLTVL.

There are many counts of this clonotype. The chain employs TRBV28 and TRBJ1-1, with 7 nucleotides matching TRBD1. The V gene's germline CDR1 is MDHEN and CDR2 SYDVKM. With 5 bases clipped from V and 3 bases from J, the junction kept 9 bases outside the gene matches. The CDR3 contains 15 residues. CDR3 region: CASSPTGVFYTEAFF. CDR3 DNA sequence: TGTGCCAGCAGTCCCACAGGGGTCTTCTACACTGAAGCTTTCTTT.

A single count supports this clonotype. A read error may account for a junction end that differs from germline. The V gene is TRBV12-3 or TRBV12-4, the J gene TRBJ2-7; D call uncertain. This CDR3 comprises 12 residues. CDR3 sequence: CANSNRPYEQYF. In nucleotides, the CDR3 is TGTGCCAACTCAAACAGACCCTACGAGCAGTATTTC.

With respect to this clonotype: A much larger clone differs from this one at a single base, so this may be a read error. V and J are TRBV5-1 and TRBJ1-1; D remains unclear. The CDR3 is 15 residues long. From germline, CDR1 is SGHRS and CDR2 YFSETQ. V lost 1 base and J 3 bases, leaving 13 bases between the germline ends. The CDR3: CASSLTMGEYTEAFF. The CDR3 DNA reads as TGCGCCAGCAGCTTGACCATGGGCGAGTACACTGAAGCTTTCTTT.